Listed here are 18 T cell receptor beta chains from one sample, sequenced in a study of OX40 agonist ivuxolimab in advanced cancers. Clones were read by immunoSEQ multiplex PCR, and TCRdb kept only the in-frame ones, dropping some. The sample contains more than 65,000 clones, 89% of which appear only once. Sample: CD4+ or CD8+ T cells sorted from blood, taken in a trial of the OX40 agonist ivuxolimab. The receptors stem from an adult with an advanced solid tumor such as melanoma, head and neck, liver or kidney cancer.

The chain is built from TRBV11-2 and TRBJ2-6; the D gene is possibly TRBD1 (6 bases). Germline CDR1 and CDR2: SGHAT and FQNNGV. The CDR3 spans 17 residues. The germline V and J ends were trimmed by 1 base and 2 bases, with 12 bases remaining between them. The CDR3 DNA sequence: TGTGCCAGCAGCTTAGTCTCCGACAGGACTGGGGCCAACGTCCTGACTTTC. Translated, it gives CASSLVSDRTGANVLTF.

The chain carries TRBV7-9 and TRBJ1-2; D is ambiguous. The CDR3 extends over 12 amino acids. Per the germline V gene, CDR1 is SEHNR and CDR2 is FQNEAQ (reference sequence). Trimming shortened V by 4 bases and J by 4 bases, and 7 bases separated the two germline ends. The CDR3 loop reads CASSSTRYGYTF. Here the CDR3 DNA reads TGTGCCAGCAGCTCGACACGCTATGGCTACACCTTC.

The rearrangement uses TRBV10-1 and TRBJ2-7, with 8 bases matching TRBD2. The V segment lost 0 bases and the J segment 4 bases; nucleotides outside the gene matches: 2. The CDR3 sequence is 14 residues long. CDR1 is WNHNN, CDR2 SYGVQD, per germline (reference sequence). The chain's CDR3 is CASSESGGGYEQYF. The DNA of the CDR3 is TGCGCCAGCAGTGAGTCTGGCGGGGGGTACGAGCAGTACTTC.

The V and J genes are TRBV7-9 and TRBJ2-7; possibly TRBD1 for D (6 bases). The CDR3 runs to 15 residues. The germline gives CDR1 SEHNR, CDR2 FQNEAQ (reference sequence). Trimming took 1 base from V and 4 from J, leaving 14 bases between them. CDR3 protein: CASSLGTGTIYEQYF. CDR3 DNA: TGTGCCAGCAGCTTAGGTACAGGGACAATTTACGAGCAGTACTTC.

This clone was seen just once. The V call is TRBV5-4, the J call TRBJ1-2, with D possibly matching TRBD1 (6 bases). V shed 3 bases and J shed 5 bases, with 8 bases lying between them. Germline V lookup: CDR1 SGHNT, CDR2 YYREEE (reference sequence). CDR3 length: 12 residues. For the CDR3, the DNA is TGTGCCAGCAGCTCGGACAGATATGGCTACACCTTC. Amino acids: CASSSDRYGYTF.

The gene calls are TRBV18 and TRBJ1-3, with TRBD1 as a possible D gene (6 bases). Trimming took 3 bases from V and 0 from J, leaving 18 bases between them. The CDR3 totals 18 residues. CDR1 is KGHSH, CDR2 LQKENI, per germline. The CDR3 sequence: CASSPRGKEGHSGNTIYF. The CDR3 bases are TGTGCCAGCTCACCCCGAGGGAAAGAGGGACACTCTGGAAACACCATATATTTT.

CDR3 nucleotide sequence: TGTGCCAGCAGCCTCAGCCGCCCCTACGAGCAGTACTTC. Protein product: CASSLSRPYEQYF. The chain links TRBV7-9 to TRBJ2-7; D is unresolved. The CDR3 is made up of 13 amino acids. Trimming shortened V by 5 bases and J by 2 bases, and 10 bases separated the two germline ends. Germline-derived CDR1 and CDR2 are SEHNR and FQNEAQ (reference sequence).

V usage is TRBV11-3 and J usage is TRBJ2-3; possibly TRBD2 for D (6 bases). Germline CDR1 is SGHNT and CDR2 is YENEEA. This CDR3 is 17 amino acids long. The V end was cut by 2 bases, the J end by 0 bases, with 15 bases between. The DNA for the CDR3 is TGTGCCAGCAGCTTAACATCGGCTAGCGAAAGCACAGATACGCAGTATTTT. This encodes CASSLTSASESTDTQYF.

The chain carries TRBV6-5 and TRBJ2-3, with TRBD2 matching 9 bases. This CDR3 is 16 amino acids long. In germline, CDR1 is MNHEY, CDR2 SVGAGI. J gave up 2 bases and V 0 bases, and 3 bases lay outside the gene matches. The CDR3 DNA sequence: TGTGCCAGCAGTTACTCGACTAGCGGAATCACAGATACGCAGTATTTT. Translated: CASSYSTSGITDTQYF.

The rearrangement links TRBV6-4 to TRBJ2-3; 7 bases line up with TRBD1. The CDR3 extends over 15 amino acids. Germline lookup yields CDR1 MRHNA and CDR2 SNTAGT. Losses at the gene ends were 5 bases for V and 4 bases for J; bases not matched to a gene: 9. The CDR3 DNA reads TGTGCCAGCAGTTCGCAGGGGGAAGGCGCAGATACGCAGTATTTT. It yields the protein CASSSQGEGADTQYF.

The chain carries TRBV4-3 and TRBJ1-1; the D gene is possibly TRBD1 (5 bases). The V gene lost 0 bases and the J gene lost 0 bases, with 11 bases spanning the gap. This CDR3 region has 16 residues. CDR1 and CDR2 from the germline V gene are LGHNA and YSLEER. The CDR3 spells CASSQEAGSVNTEAFF. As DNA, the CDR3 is TGCGCCAGCAGCCAAGAGGCAGGGTCCGTGAACACTGAAGCTTTCTTT.

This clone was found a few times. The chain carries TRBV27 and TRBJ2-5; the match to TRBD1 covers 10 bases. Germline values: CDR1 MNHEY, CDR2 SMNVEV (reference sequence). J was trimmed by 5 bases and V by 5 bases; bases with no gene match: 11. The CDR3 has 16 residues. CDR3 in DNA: TGTGCCAGCAGTCCCCACCTACGGACAGGGGGGGAGACCCAGTACTTC. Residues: CASSPHLRTGGETQYF.

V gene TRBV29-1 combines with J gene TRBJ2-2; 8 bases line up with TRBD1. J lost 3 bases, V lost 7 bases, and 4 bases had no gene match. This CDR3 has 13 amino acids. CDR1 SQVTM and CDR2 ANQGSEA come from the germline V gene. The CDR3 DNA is TGCAGCGCAAAGACAGGGGACACCGGGGAGCTGTTTTTT. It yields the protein CSAKTGDTGELFF.

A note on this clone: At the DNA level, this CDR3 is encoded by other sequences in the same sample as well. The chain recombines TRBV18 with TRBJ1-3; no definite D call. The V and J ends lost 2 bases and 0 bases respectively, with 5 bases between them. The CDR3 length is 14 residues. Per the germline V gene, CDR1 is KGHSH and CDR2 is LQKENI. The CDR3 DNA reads TGTGCCAGCTCACCATCCGTCTCTGGAAACACCATATATTTT. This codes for CASSPSVSGNTIYF. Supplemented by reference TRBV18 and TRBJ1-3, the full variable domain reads NAGVMQNPRHLVRRRGQEARLRCSPMKGHSHVYWYRQLPEEGLKFMVYLQKENIIDESGMPKERFSAEFPKEGPSILRIQQVVRGDSAAYFCASSPSVSGNTIYFGEGSWLTVV.

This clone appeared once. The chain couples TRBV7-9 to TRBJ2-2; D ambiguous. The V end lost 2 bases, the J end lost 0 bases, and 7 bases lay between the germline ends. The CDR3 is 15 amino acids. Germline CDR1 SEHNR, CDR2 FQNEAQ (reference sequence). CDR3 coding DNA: TGTGCCAGCAGCTTACAGGAGACGAACACCGGGGAGCTGTTTTTT. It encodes CASSLQETNTGELFF.

CDR3 protein: CASSLGPSWNTGELFF. The CDR3 DNA reads as TGTGCCAGCAGTTTAGGGCCGAGTTGGAACACCGGGGAGCTGTTTTTT. The chain recombines TRBV27 with TRBJ2-2; D unclear. Trimming removed 2 bases from V and 1 base from J, with 11 bases in between. There are 16 residues in the CDR3. CDR1 is MNHEY and CDR2 is SMNVEV in the germline V gene (reference sequence).

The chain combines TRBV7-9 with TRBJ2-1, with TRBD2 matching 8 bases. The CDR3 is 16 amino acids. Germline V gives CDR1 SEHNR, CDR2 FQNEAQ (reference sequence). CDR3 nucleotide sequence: TGTGCGACCACTAGCGGCGCCTCCCGCTCCTACAATGAGCAGTTCTTC. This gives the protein CATTSGASRSYNEQFF.

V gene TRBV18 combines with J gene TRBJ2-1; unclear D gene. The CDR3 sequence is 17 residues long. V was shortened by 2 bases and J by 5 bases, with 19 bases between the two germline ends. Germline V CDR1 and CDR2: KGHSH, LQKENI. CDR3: CASSPIAGAGSNNEQFF. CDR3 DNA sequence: TGTGCCAGCTCACCAATTGCCGGAGCTGGATCCAACAATGAGCAGTTCTTC.